What follows are 9 T cell receptor beta chains derived from one specimen sequenced in a study of glioma-infiltrating T cells after dendritic cell vaccination. Here immunoSEQ multiplex PCR was the method, and the copy in TCRdb shows in-frame clones only, minus some. The profile shows around 97,000 clones, about four fifths of them singletons. Specimen: blood, collected before dendritic cell vaccination. All receptors come from a human donor with glioblastoma.

This clone was seen a few times. The V call is TRBV19, the J call TRBJ2-3; 8 bases are a match to TRBD2. Per the germline V gene, CDR1 is LNHDA and CDR2 is SQIVND (reference sequence). The CDR3 is 15 amino acids. Unmatched junction bases numbered 8, after V lost 3 bases and J lost 6 bases. CDR3 residues: CASSIGTRGDDTQYF. CDR3 nucleotides: TGTGCCAGTAGTATCGGGACTAGGGGGGATGATACGCAGTATTTT. The whole variable domain, filled in from reference TRBV19 and TRBJ2-3, reads DGGITQSPKYLFRKEGQNVTLSCEQNLNHDAMYWYRQDPGQGLRLIYYSQIVNDFQKGDIAEGYSVSREKKESFPLTVTSAQKNPTAFYLCASSIGTRGDDTQYFGPGTRLTVL.

This clone appeared a few times. The gene calls are TRBV13 and TRBJ2-7; D might be TRBD2 (5 bases). The V end was cut by 7 bases, the J end by 4 bases, with 20 bases between. In germline, CDR1 is PRHDT, CDR2 FYEKMQ (reference sequence). This CDR3 region has 15 residues. As DNA, the CDR3 is TGTGCCAGCAACCCCACCGGGAATTCGCTTTACGAGCAGTACTTC. This encodes CASNPTGNSLYEQYF.

The gene calls are TRBV5-1 and TRBJ2-7, with 10 nucleotides matching TRBD1. Trimming took 4 bases from V and 5 from J; bases not matched to a gene: 9. This CDR3 contains 15 residues. In germline, CDR1 is SGHRS, CDR2 YFSETQ. This chain's CDR3 is CASSLSMTGGNEQYF. CDR3 nucleotides: TGCGCCAGCAGCCTCTCTATGACAGGGGGCAACGAGCAGTACTTC. The full variable domain, rest sourced from reference TRBV5-1 and TRBJ2-7, is KAGVTQTPRYLIKTRGQQVTLSCSPISGHRSVSWYQQTPGQGLQFLFEYFSETQRNKGNFPGRFSGRQFSNSRSEMNVSTLELGDSALYLCASSLSMTGGNEQYFGPGTRLTVT.

The V gene is TRBV19, the J gene TRBJ2-7; 7 nucleotides match TRBD2. From germline, CDR1 is LNHDA and CDR2 SQIVND (reference sequence). The CDR3 is 13 amino acids. The trim removed 5 bases at V and 9 bases at J, leaving 10 bases unmatched. The CDR3 region is CASSPEWGGTQYF. The CDR3 DNA is TGTGCCAGTAGTCCAGAGTGGGGGGGAACGCAGTACTTC. Full variable domain (rest looked up from reference TRBV19 and TRBJ2-7): DGGITQSPKYLFRKEGQNVTLSCEQNLNHDAMYWYRQDPGQGLRLIYYSQIVNDFQKGDIAEGYSVSREKKESFPLTVTSAQKNPTAFYLCASSPEWGGTQYFGPGTRLTVT.

As concerns this clone: Other nucleotide sequences from this sample produce the same CDR3. V is TRBV7-2 and J is TRBJ1-2; 8 bases fit TRBD1. CDR1 is SGHTA, CDR2 FQGNSA, per germline. CDR3 length: 14 amino acids. With 1 base clipped from V and 4 bases from J, the junction kept 2 bases outside the gene matches. The CDR3 sequence is CASSLGTGPYGYTF. The CDR3 coding sequence is TGTGCCAGCAGCTTAGGGACAGGGCCCTATGGCTACACCTTC.

The chain recombines TRBV30 with TRBJ2-1, with D uncertain. Germline assignment: CDR1 GTSNPN and CDR2 SVGIG (reference sequence). V gave up 3 bases and J gave up 3 bases, with 3 bases separating them. This CDR3 contains 11 residues. The CDR3 DNA follows: TGTGCCTGGAGGAGCTACAATGAGCAGTTCTTC. Translated, it gives CAWRSYNEQFF.

This clone was counted only a few times. The V and J genes are TRBV5-6 and TRBJ1-3; D remains ambiguous. V was clipped by 2 bases and J by 0 bases, with 3 bases between them. CDR1 is SGHDT, CDR2 YYEEEE, per germline. The CDR3 contains 13 residues. The CDR3 DNA reads TGTGCCAGCAGCTTCAGCTCTGGAAACACCATATATTTT. Its protein product is CASSFSSGNTIYF.

This clone was seen once. The chain recombines TRBV11-3 with TRBJ2-2; 9 bases map to TRBD2. CDR3 length: 16 residues. Germline V gives CDR1 SGHNT, CDR2 YENEEA. J was trimmed by 1 base and V by 4 bases; bases with no gene match: 4. CDR3 nucleotides: TGTGCCAGCAGCTCCAAAGCGGGGGGGAACACCGGGGAGCTGTTTTTT. Its translation is CASSSKAGGNTGELFF.

This clone appeared a single time. The J gene is TRBJ1-2, the V gene TRBV10-2; TRBD1 matches at 7 bases. After removal of 6 bases from V and 7 bases from J, the junction contained 17 bases not matched to a gene. CDR1 WSHSY and CDR2 SAAADI come from the germline V gene. The CDR3 is made up of 16 amino acids. CDR3 nucleotides: TGCGCCAGCAGCCCTAACTCCCGAGGGGGCGGGTTTGGCTACACCTTC. Translating it yields CASSPNSRGGGFGYTF.